The next 21 T cell receptor beta chains were all read from a single sample in a study of blood T cell repertoires in COVID-19. The assay was immunoSEQ multiplex PCR, and TCRdb's table has in-frame clones only and misses some. Of about 70,000 clones listed, roughly 86% were seen once; the top ten hold about 12%. The sequencing input was peripheral blood. All receptors come from a human donor in a cohort sampled during active COVID-19.

The chain joins TRBV5-1 to TRBJ1-2; 7 nucleotides line up with TRBD1. After removal of 3 bases from V and 8 bases from J, the junction contained 7 bases not matched to a gene. The CDR3 is 13 residues long. From germline, CDR1 is SGHRS and CDR2 YFSETQ. Here the CDR3 reads CASSSLPGGGYTF. CDR3 DNA sequence: TGCGCCAGCAGCTCCTTACCAGGGGGAGGCTACACCTTC.

V gene TRBV18 combines with J gene TRBJ1-4; D call uncertain. The CDR3 is 14 amino acids. Germline values: CDR1 KGHSH, CDR2 LQKENI. V lost 6 bases to trimming and J lost 6 bases, with 14 bases between them. This CDR3 is CASSREREYEKLFF. CDR3 DNA sequence: TGTGCCAGCTCTCGGGAGCGCGAATATGAAAAACTGTTTTTT.

Only one count was recorded for this clone. J is TRBJ2-3 and V is TRBV5-4; 13 nucleotides align to TRBD2. There are 18 residues in the CDR3. Trimming at V came to 2 bases and at J to 0 bases, leaving 6 bases not matched to a gene. CDR1 and CDR2 from the germline V gene are SGHNT and YYREEE (reference sequence). The CDR3 sequence is CASSLPGLAGTSTDTQYF. The CDR3 region has the DNA TGTGCCAGCAGCTTACCGGGACTAGCGGGAACTAGCACAGATACGCAGTATTTT.

In this sample, this clone turned up once. V usage is TRBV7-3 and J usage is TRBJ2-5, with 7 bases fitting TRBD2. The CDR3 covers 15 residues. Germline V CDR1 and CDR2: SGHTA, FQGTGA. The junction had 11 bases not matched to a gene; V was cut back by 5 bases and J by 5 bases. CDR3 amino acids: CASSPSGGGSETQYF. In nucleotides, the CDR3 is TGTGCCAGCAGCCCCTCAGGCGGGGGTTCGGAGACCCAGTACTTC.

This chain joins TRBV2 and TRBJ2-1; 8 bases agree with TRBD2. This CDR3 has 13 residues. CDR1 is SNHLY and CDR2 is FYNNEI in the germline V gene. V trimming: 6 bases; J trimming: 10 bases; junction bases outside the gene matches: 8. The CDR3 is CASRDSGAREQFF. The CDR3 coding sequence is TGTGCCAGCAGGGATAGCGGGGCTCGGGAGCAGTTCTTC.

In regard to this clone: Other DNA sequences within the sample encode an identical CDR3. V gene TRBV15 combines with J gene TRBJ1-1; D may be TRBD1 (5 bases). V was shortened by 1 base and J by 0 bases, with 9 bases between the two germline ends. The CDR3 contains 15 residues. The V gene's germline CDR1 is LNHNV and CDR2 YYDKDF (reference sequence). DNA of the CDR3: TGTGCCACCAGCAGAGCCCAGGGTATGAACACTGAAGCTTTCTTT. Protein sequence: CATSRAQGMNTEAFF.

V usage is TRBV7-9 and J usage is TRBJ2-3; 7 bases fit TRBD2. From germline, CDR1 is SEHNR and CDR2 FQNEAQ (reference sequence). CDR3 length equals 15 residues. V lost 1 base to trimming and J lost 3 bases; unmatched junction nucleotides: 4. The CDR3 spells CASSLGGGVTDTQYF. In DNA, the CDR3 is TGTGCCAGCAGCTTAGGGGGAGGGGTGACAGATACGCAGTATTTT.

This clone was observed a single time. V is TRBV6-1 and J is TRBJ2-1; 9 bases fit TRBD2. From germline, CDR1 is MNHNS and CDR2 SASEGT. With V trimmed by 4 bases and J by 7 bases, 17 bases remained unmatched. This CDR3 comprises 18 residues. CDR3 bases: TGTGCCAGCAGTGCCCAACGGGTGTGGCGGGGGGGCCAAAATGAGCAGTTCTTC. Translating gives CASSAQRVWRGGQNEQFF.

This clone was detected once. V usage is TRBV13 and J usage is TRBJ1-4; no reliable D call. The CDR3 runs 13 residues. Germline CDR1 is PRHDT and CDR2 is FYEKMQ (reference sequence). V was pared by 7 bases and J by 7 bases, with 13 bases between. The CDR3 DNA sequence: TGTGCCAGCAAGTCGGTGGGCAGTGAAAAACTGTTTTTT. Translated, it gives CASKSVGSEKLFF.

The chain links TRBV19 to TRBJ2-1; tentative D call: TRBD1 (6 bases). Germline lookup yields CDR1 LNHDA and CDR2 SQIVND (reference sequence). The V end was cut by 6 bases, the J end by 12 bases, with 18 bases between. The CDR3 loop spans 13 amino acids. The CDR3 nucleotides read TGTGCCAGTAGGAGTCGACAGGTCGACACGCAGTTCTTC. Translated, it gives CASRSRQVDTQFF.

In its sample, this clone was seen a few times. Written as DNA, the CDR3 is TGTGCCAGCAGCTTTATACAGTCGAATTCACCCCTCCACTTT. Translation: CASSFIQSNSPLHF. The J gene is TRBJ1-6, the V gene TRBV7-9; D uncertain. V dropped 3 bases and J dropped 7 bases, with 10 bases sitting between them. This CDR3 is built from 14 residues. The V gene's germline CDR1 is SEHNR and CDR2 FQNEAQ (reference sequence).

This clone was detected only once. V is TRBV6-5 and J is TRBJ1-4, with 7 bases identical to TRBD1. The CDR3 has 14 residues. V was pared by 6 bases and J by 3 bases, with 4 bases of the junction left unmatched. In germline, CDR1 is MNHEY, CDR2 SVGAGI. The CDR3 DNA sequence: TGTGCCAGCAGACAGGGGCTTTCTAATGAAAAACTGTTTTTT. Residues: CASRQGLSNEKLFF.

V is TRBV19 and J is TRBJ1-2; 8 bases align to TRBD1. Trimming at V came to 6 bases and at J to 7 bases, leaving 7 bases not matched to a gene. The CDR3 runs to 13 residues. Germline V lookup: CDR1 LNHDA, CDR2 SQIVND (reference sequence). CDR3 bases: TGTGCCAGTAGCCCCTCAGGGGGCAGTGGCTACACCTTC. It is translated as CASSPSGGSGYTF.

The rearrangement joins TRBV21-1 to TRBJ2-3; TRBD2 was called by the table and not checked on the DNA. TRBV21-1 is deemed a pseudogene. CDR3 length: 15 amino acids. The chain's CDR3 is CASSPREGGTDTQYF. In DNA, the CDR3 is TGTGCCAGCAGCCCCCGGGAGGGGGGTACAGATACGCAGTATTTT.

The chain is built from TRBV4-3 and TRBJ2-5; 14 bases are shared with TRBD2. This CDR3 contains 18 residues. V dropped 1 base and J dropped 0; count of bases not matched to a gene: 4. The V gene's germline CDR1 is LGHNA and CDR2 YSLEER. CDR3 sequence: CASSQARTSGGYQETQYF. In nucleotides, the CDR3 is TGCGCCAGCAGCCAAGCGCGGACTAGCGGGGGGTACCAAGAGACCCAGTACTTC.

This clone has just one count. This chain connects TRBV3-1 (or the pseudogene TRBV3-2) to TRBJ1-2; D gene uncertain. V was clipped by 0 bases and J by 0 bases, with 8 bases between them. The length of the CDR3 is 15 residues. Germline CDR1 LGHDT, CDR2 YNNKEL (reference sequence). The CDR3 loop reads CASSQDYAANYGYTF. CDR3 nucleotides: TGTGCCAGCAGCCAAGATTACGCAGCTAACTATGGCTACACCTTC.

The chain uses TRBV29-1 and TRBJ2-7; 8 bases are a match to TRBD1. V shed 5 bases and J 0 bases; nucleotides not matched to a gene: 9. The CDR3 totals 15 residues. Germline-derived CDR1 and CDR2 are SQVTM and ANQGSEA. The CDR3 region has the DNA TGCAGCGTTCCTAAACAGGGGGGTGGCTCCTACGAGCAGTACTTC. Amino acids: CSVPKQGGGSYEQYF.

The rearrangement uses TRBV6-5 and TRBJ2-7; 7 bases agree with TRBD1. The V gene end was trimmed by 0 bases and the J gene end by 5 bases; junction bases not matched to a gene: 4. Per germline, CDR1 MNHEY and CDR2 SVGAGI. CDR3 size: 14 residues. DNA of the CDR3: TGTGCCAGCAGTTACTCGAACAGGGGCCACGAGCAGTACTTC. This translates into CASSYSNRGHEQYF.

The rearrangement uses TRBV19 and TRBJ2-7; 10 nucleotides line up with TRBD1. This CDR3 has 14 amino acids. Germline assignment: CDR1 LNHDA and CDR2 SQIVND (reference sequence). V lost 2 bases to trimming and J lost 3 bases; unmatched junction nucleotides: 1. The CDR3 reads CASSIRDRGYEQYF. CDR3 nucleotide sequence: TGTGCCAGTAGTATAAGGGACAGGGGCTACGAGCAGTACTTC.

The rearrangement uses TRBV10-3 and TRBJ2-5; D possibly corresponds to TRBD2 (6 bases). The CDR3 sequence is 15 residues long. V was clipped by 2 bases and J by 1 base, with 11 bases between them. Germline CDR1 reads ENHRY; CDR2 reads SYGVKD. The CDR3 spells CAISEGVGGQETQYF. In nucleotides, the CDR3 is TGTGCCATCAGTGAGGGGGTGGGGGGCCAAGAGACCCAGTACTTC.

The chain is built from TRBV4-2 and TRBJ1-5; 8 nucleotides agree with TRBD1. The germline gives CDR1 LGHNA, CDR2 YNFKEQ. The CDR3 consists of 16 residues. V trimming: 0 bases; J trimming: 5 bases; junction bases outside the gene matches: 6. The CDR3 sequence is CASSQDRQGLDQPQHF. CDR3 DNA sequence: TGTGCCAGCAGCCAAGATCGACAGGGGCTGGATCAGCCCCAGCATTTT.